This entry describes one T cell receptor beta chain. The data derive from a study of blood T cell repertoires in COVID-19. Looking at the study overall: The United States, Italy and Spain were the sources of the acute and convalescent COVID-19 samples.

The junction had 10 bases not matched to a gene; V was cut back by 5 bases and J by 6 bases. The CDR3 has 15 residues. The V gene's germline CDR1 is SGHTA and CDR2 FQGNSA. Methods used by the authors: Amplification from reference gene primers served as the basis for estimated nucleated cell counts. TCRdb's copy holds only in-frame clones and misses some; the assay was immunoSEQ multiplex PCR. V, J and clone size are those of that table, while D and trimming were read from the DNA. The sample has about 89,000 clones, 75% to 85% seen once. The source is an elderly woman with acute or convalescent COVID-19. The specimen was peripheral blood. The rearrangement joins TRBV7-2 to TRBJ1-1; 9 bases fit TRBD1. The CDR3: CASSPQGQGRSEAFF. The CDR3, as DNA: TGTGCCAGCAGCCCCCAGGGACAGGGTCGCTCTGAAGCTTTCTTT.